The rows below give T cell receptor beta chains drawn from one sample of a study of cytomegalovirus exposure and HLA in healthy donors. This table comes from immunoSEQ multiplex PCR, and its TCRdb copy is limited to in-frame clones, with some not included. The data show about 220,000 clones, around 88% seen once. The sequenced material came from PBMCs. These receptors all stem from a woman between 18 and 29 years old in good health and CMV-seronegative. The CDR3 runs from the conserved cysteine through the conserved F or W. D genes are given only for firm matches. Clone size is not always given. Where it is, it says once, few, many or a class for expanded clones.

>.|13|TRBJ2-3|TRBV5-4|.
TGTGCCAGCAGCTTTGGGGGGTCAGATACGCAGTATTTT
CASSFGGSDTQYF
>.|14|TRBJ1-4|TRBV6-5|.
TGTGCCAGCAGTTTTCGCCAGGGACTCGAAAAACTGTTTTTT
CASSFRQGLEKLFF
>TRBD2|17|TRBJ2-2|TRBV2|.
TGTGCCAGCAGACCCTTGCGGGGGTCGGAGGGCACCGGGGAGCTGTTTTTT
CASRPLRGSEGTGELFF
>TRBD1|15|TRBJ2-1|TRBV6-5|few
TGTGCCAGCAGTCCAGACAGGGCTCGGTACAATGAGCAGTTCTTC
CASSPDRARYNEQFF
>.|14|TRBJ2-4|TRBV27|.
TGTGCCAGCAGTTCGTCAGTAGCCAAAAACATTCAGTACTTC
CASSSSVAKNIQYF
>.|18|TRBJ1-5|TRBV7-8|.
TGTGCCAGCAGCTTAATCGGGGGGACGGACTATAGCAATCAGCCCCAGCATTTT
CASSLIGGTDYSNQPQHF
>TRBD2|17|TRBJ2-2|TRBV10-3|.
TGTGCCATCAGTGAGGCCGGACTAGCGGTGAACACCGGGGAGCTGTTTTTT
CAISEAGLAVNTGELFF
>TRBD2|19|TRBJ2-1|TRBV27|.
TGTGCCAGAGCGCAGGGGAGCGGGAGGGCCGTTTGGGCCTACAATGAGCAGTTCTTC
CARAQGSGRAVWAYNEQFF
>TRBD1|15|TRBJ2-7|TRBV18|.
TGTGCCAGCTCACCACCGGGACAGAAAGGCTACGAGCAGTACTTC
CASSPPGQKGYEQYF
>.|14|TRBJ2-5|TRBV15|once
TGTGCCACCAGCAGAACCGAGTTACAAGAGACCCAGTACTTC
CATSRTELQETQYF
>.|14|TRBJ2-5|TRBV7-2|.
TGTGCCAGCAGCCCCTTCGGGGGTTGGGAGACCCAGTACTTC
CASSPFGGWETQYF
>TRBD2|18|TRBJ2-1|TRBV7-6|once
TGTGCCAGCAGCTTAAAATGGTCTGGCGGGAGTGCCTACAATGAGCAGTTCTTC
CASSLKWSGGSAYNEQFF
>TRBD2|15|TRBJ2-7|TRBV9|.
TGTGCCAGCAGCTTGGGACTAGCGGGAGTGAACGAGCAGTACTTC
CASSLGLAGVNEQYF
>.|16|TRBJ2-1|TRBV4-3|.
TGCGCCAGCAGCCAAGATCGAGGGTCCTCTACAAATGAGCAGTTCTTC
CASSQDRGSSTNEQFF
>.|14|TRBJ2-1|TRBV28|.
TGTGCCAGCAGTTCCCACCCGCTACGCAATGAGCAGTTCTTC
CASSSHPLRNEQFF
>TRBD1|13|TRBJ1-1|TRBV5-1|.
TGCGCCAGCAGCTGGGGACAGGGGACTGAAGCTTTCTTT
CASSWGQGTEAFF
>TRBD2|14|TRBJ2-7|TRBV28|once
TGTGCCAGCAGACCCGGCGGGGGCTCCTACGAGCAGTACTTC
CASRPGGGSYEQYF
>TRBD1|16|TRBJ1-2|TRBV11-2|.
TGTGCCAGCAGGAGAGAGGCAGGGGGGCAGACCTATGGCTACACCTTC
CASRREAGGQTYGYTF
>.|13|TRBJ2-5|TRBV10-3|.
TGTGCCATCAGTGATGGGCAGACGGAAACCCAGTACTTC
CAISDGQTETQYF
>.|15|TRBJ2-3|TRBV6-1|.
TGTGCCAGCAGTGAATCTGTGGGAGGGGGAGATACGCAGTATTTT
CASSESVGGGDTQYF
>.|13|TRBJ2-1|TRBV7-6|once
TGTGCCAGCAGCTTAGCTGAGGGGGATGAGCAGTTCTTC
CASSLAEGDEQFF
>TRBD2|14|TRBJ2-1|TRBV30|once
TGTGCCTGGGCACCGGGACTAGTCATTCATGAGCAGTTCTTC
CAWAPGLVIHEQFF
>TRBD2|13|TRBJ2-7|TRBV2|few
TGTGCCAGCAGCGGGAGGGCCTTCTACGAGCAGTACTTC
CASSGRAFYEQYF
>TRBD2|17|TRBJ2-1|TRBV30|.
TGTGCCTCTCTACAGGAGAGTACTAGCGGGAGCTACAATGAGCAGTTCTTC
CASLQESTSGSYNEQFF
>TRBD2|17|TRBJ2-1|TRBV28|.
TGTGCCAGCAGTTTCTCCCCACTAGCGCAAACCGGTAATGAGCAGTTCTTC
CASSFSPLAQTGNEQFF
>TRBD1|15|TRBJ2-2|TRBV5-6|.
TGTGCCAGCAGCTTGATAGACAGGGGCGCCGGGGAGCTGTTTTTT
CASSLIDRGAGELFF
>.|13|TRBJ1-5|TRBV19|.
TGTGCCAGTAGGTCCGACAGGAATCAGCCCCAGCATTTT
CASRSDRNQPQHF
>.|12|TRBJ2-1|TRBV6-5|.
TGTGCCAGCCACGCGGAATACAATGAGCAGTTCTTC
CASHAEYNEQFF
>TRBD2|15|TRBJ2-1|TRBV6-4|few
TGTGCCAGCAGCCGAACTAGCGGGAGCATCAATGAGCAGTTCTTC
CASSRTSGSINEQFF
>.|13|TRBJ2-6|TRBV5-6|.
TGTGCCAGCAGCTTCGCACGCGGCAACGTCCTGACTTTC
CASSFARGNVLTF
>.|15|TRBJ2-3|TRBV7-9|.
TGTGCCAGCAGCTTGAGCGACAGGTCCACAGATACGCAGTATTTT
CASSLSDRSTDTQYF
>TRBD1|11|TRBJ2-7|TRBV20-1|.
TGCAGTGCAGAGACAGGGGCCGAGCAGTACTTC
CSAETGAEQYF
>TRBD2|16|TRBJ2-2|TRBV10-1|.
TGCGCCAGCAGTTCGACTAGCGGGAGTCACACCGGGGAGCTGTTTTTT
CASSSTSGSHTGELFF
>TRBD1|14|TRBJ2-1|TRBV19|.
TGTGCCAGTAGCCAACAGGGGGGCTACAATGAGCAGTTCTTC
CASSQQGGYNEQFF
>.|12|TRBJ1-1|TRBV28|.
TGTGCCAGCAGTAAAGCCGGGACAGAAGCTTTCTTT
CASSKAGTEAFF
>TRBD1|14|TRBJ2-3|TRBV6-4|.
TGTGCCAGCAGCGGGACAGGGGGAGCAGATACGCAGTATTTT
CASSGTGGADTQYF
>TRBD1|13|TRBJ1-4|TRBV7-7|.
TGTGCTAGCAGCCGTACAGGGGGTGAAAAACTGTTTTTT
CASSRTGGEKLFF
>.|14|TRBJ1-1|TRBV9|few
TGTGCCAGCAGCGCCCAACAGGGATTTACTGAAGCTTTCTTT
CASSAQQGFTEAFF
>.|16|TRBJ1-3|TRBV28|.
TGTGCCAGCAGTTTAACGGGGGGCAAGTCTGGAAACACCATATATTTT
CASSLTGGKSGNTIYF
>TRBD2|16|TRBJ2-3|TRBV2|.
TGTGCCAGCAGCCGACTAGCGGCCCAAAGCACAGATACGCAGTATTTT
CASSRLAAQSTDTQYF
>TRBD1|18|TRBJ1-2|TRBV2|few
TGTGCCAGCAGTGATGTCGGGTCTTGGGACAGGGGAGACTATGGCTACACCTTC
CASSDVGSWDRGDYGYTF
>.|11|TRBJ1-1|TRBV20-1|.
TGCAGAGGACAGCCAATAAGTGAAGCTTTCTTT
CRGQPISEAFF
>.|14|TRBJ2-7|TRBV10-3|.
TGTGCCATAAGTAGCATCGGGACTTTCTACGAGCAGTACTTC
CAISSIGTFYEQYF
>.|14|TRBJ2-5|TRBV7-9|few
TGTGCCAGCAGCTCCCGCGGATCTAAAGAGACCCAGTACTTC
CASSSRGSKETQYF
>TRBD1|14|TRBJ1-2|TRBV5-6|.
TGTGCCAGCAGCTTGTCTGACAGGGTGGCCGGCTACACCTTC
CASSLSDRVAGYTF
>TRBD1|13|TRBJ1-2|TRBV28|.
TGTGCCAGCAGCTATGGACAGGCCTATGGCTACACCTTC
CASSYGQAYGYTF
>TRBD2|15|TRBJ2-3|TRBV4-2|.
TGTGCCAGCAGCCCGGGGACTATTAGCACAGATACGCAGTATTTT
CASSPGTISTDTQYF
>.|14|TRBJ2-7|TRBV30|.
TGTGCCGGCAAGCCCTTGCGGGGAGGGGGGGAGCAGTACTTC
CAGKPLRGGGEQYF
>TRBD1|14|TRBJ2-4|TRBV5-1|.
TGCGCCAGCAGCTCCGGGACAGGGTTAAACATTCAGTACTTC
CASSSGTGLNIQYF
>.|13|TRBJ2-7|TRBV11-1|.
TGTGCCAGCAGCCCCCGAGGGTTTAGCGAGCAGTACTTC
CASSPRGFSEQYF
>TRBD1|14|TRBJ2-7|TRBV11-2|.
TGTGCCAGCAGCTTAGAGGGGACAGTCTACGAGCAGTACTTC
CASSLEGTVYEQYF
>TRBD1|15|TRBJ2-7|TRBV15|.
TGTGCCACCAGCAGAGAGAGAGGGGGCGCCTACGAGCAGTACTTC
CATSRERGGAYEQYF
>.|13|TRBJ1-1|TRBV6-5|.
TGTGCCAGCAGTCGGAGAGGGAACACTGAAGCTTTCTTT
CASSRRGNTEAFF
>.|15|TRBJ2-3|TRBV2|.
TGTGCCAGCAGTGCGTGGACTCCCCTCACAGATACGCAGTATTTT
CASSAWTPLTDTQYF
>TRBD1|14|TRBJ1-4|TRBV2|.
TGTGCCAGCAGTGAGGGACAGCTTAATGAAAAACTGTTTTTT
CASSEGQLNEKLFF
>TRBD2|16|TRBJ2-7|TRBV4-2|.
TGTGCCAGCAGCCAAGCGGCTAGCGGGAGTTCCTACGAGCAGTACTTC
CASSQAASGSSYEQYF
>TRBD2|17|TRBJ2-7|TRBV13|.
TGTGCCAGCAGCTCCCCGGGACTAGCGGGAGGCCTTTACGAGCAGTACTTC
CASSSPGLAGGLYEQYF
>TRBD2|16|TRBJ2-1|TRBV4-1|.
TGCGCCAGCAGCCAAGATCGGGTGGGAGGGCCTCGTGAGCAGTTCTTC
CASSQDRVGGPREQFF
>.|15|TRBJ2-1|TRBV9|.
TGTGCCAGCAGCGTAGGGGACTCGCAGTACAATGAGCAGTTCTTC
CASSVGDSQYNEQFF
>.|15|TRBJ1-4|TRBV30|.
TGTGCCTGGAGTGCGGGACTCTCGGGGAGTGAAAAACTGTTTTTT
CAWSAGLSGSEKLFF